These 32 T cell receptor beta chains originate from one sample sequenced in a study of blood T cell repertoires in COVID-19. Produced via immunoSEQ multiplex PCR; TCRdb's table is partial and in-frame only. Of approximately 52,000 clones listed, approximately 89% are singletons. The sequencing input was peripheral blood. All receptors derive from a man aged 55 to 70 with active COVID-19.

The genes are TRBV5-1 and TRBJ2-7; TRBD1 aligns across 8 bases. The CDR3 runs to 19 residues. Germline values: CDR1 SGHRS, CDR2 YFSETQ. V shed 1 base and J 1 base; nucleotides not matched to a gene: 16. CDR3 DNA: TGCGCCAGCAGCTTGAATCCCGCAGGGGGCGGCGAAGGATCCTACGAGCAGTACTTC. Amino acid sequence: CASSLNPAGGGEGSYEQYF.

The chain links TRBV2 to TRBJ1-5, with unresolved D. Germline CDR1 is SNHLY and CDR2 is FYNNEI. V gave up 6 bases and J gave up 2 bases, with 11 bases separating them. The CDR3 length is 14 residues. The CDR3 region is CASSLAAGNQPQHF. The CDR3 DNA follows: TGTGCCAGCAGCCTTGCAGCGGGCAATCAGCCCCAGCATTTT. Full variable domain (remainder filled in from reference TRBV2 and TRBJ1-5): EPEVTQTPSHQVTQMGQEVILRCVPISNHLYFYWYRQILGQKVEFLVSFYNNEISEKSEIFDDQFSVERPDGSNFTLKIRSTKLEDSAMYFCASSLAAGNQPQHFGDGTRLSIL.

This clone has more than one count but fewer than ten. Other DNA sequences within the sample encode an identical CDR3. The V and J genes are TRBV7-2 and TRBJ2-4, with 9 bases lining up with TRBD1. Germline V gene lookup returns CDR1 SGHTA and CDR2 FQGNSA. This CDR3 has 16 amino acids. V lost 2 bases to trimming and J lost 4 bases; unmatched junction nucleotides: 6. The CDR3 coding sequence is TGTGCCAGCAGCTTAAGTTCTGGACAGGGGAAAAACATTCAGTACTTC. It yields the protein CASSLSSGQGKNIQYF.

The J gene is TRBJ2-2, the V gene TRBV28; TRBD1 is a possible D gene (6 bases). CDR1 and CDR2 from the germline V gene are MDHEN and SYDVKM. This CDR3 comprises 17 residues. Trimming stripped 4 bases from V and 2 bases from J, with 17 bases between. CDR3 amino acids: CASSSGTQGRNTGELFF. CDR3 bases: TGTGCCAGCAGTTCGGGTACCCAGGGGCGTAACACCGGGGAGCTGTTTTTT.

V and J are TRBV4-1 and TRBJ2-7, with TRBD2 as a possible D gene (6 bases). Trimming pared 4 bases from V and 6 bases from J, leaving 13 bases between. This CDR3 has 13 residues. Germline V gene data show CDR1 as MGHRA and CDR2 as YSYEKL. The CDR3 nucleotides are TGCGCCAGCAGCCTTGGCGGAGGGAGCGAGCAGTACTTC. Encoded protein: CASSLGGGSEQYF.

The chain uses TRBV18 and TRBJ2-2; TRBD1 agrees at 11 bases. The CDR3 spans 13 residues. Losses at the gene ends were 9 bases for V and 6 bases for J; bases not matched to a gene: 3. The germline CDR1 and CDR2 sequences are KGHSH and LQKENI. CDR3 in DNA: TGTGCCAGAGCGGGACAGGGGGCCGGGGAGCTGTTTTTT. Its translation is CARAGQGAGELFF.

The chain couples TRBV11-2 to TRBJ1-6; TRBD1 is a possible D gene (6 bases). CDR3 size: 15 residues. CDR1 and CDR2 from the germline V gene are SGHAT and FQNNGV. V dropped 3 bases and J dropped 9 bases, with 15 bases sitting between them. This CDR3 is CASSFPTGTSSPLHF. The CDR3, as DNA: TGTGCCAGCAGCTTCCCAACAGGGACATCTTCACCCCTCCACTTT.

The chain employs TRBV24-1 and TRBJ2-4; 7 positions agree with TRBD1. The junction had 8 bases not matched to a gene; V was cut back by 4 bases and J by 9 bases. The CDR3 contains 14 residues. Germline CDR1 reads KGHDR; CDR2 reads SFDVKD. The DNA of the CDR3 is TGTGCCACCAGTGAAACGACAGGGAATAGCATTCAGTACTTC. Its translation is CATSETTGNSIQYF.

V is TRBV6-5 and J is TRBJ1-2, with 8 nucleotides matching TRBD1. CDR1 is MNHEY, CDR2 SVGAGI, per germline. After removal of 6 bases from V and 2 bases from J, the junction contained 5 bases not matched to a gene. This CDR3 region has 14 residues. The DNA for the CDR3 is TGTGCCAGCAGAAGGGACAGGACGAACTATGGCTACACCTTC. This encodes CASRRDRTNYGYTF.

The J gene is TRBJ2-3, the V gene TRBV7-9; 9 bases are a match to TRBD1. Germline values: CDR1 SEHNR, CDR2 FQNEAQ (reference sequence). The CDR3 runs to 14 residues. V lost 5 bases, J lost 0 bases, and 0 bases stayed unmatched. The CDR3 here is CASSGTGSTDTQYF. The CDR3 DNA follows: TGTGCCAGCAGCGGGACAGGGAGCACAGATACGCAGTATTTT.

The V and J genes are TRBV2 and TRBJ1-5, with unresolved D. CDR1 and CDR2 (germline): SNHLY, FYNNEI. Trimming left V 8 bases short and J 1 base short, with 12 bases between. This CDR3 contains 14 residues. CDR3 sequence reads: CASSAGGSNQPQHF. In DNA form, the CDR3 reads TGTGCCAGCTCGGCGGGTGGGAGCAATCAGCCCCAGCATTTT.

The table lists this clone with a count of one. The CDR3 DNA reads as TGTGCCAGCAGCCCGGCGAGCCAGGGGGCAGAGACCCAGTACTTC. Its protein product is CASSPASQGAETQYF. The rearrangement joins TRBV7-2 to TRBJ2-5; 8 bases line up with TRBD1. The CDR3 consists of 15 residues. The germline gives CDR1 SGHTA, CDR2 FQGNSA. J gave up 4 bases and V 5 bases, and 9 bases lay outside the gene matches.

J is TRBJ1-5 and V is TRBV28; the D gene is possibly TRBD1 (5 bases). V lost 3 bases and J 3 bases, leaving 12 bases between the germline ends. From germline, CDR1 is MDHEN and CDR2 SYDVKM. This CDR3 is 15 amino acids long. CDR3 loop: CASSLGSGNNQPQHF. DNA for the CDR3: TGTGCCAGCAGTTTGGGGTCAGGGAACAATCAGCCCCAGCATTTT.

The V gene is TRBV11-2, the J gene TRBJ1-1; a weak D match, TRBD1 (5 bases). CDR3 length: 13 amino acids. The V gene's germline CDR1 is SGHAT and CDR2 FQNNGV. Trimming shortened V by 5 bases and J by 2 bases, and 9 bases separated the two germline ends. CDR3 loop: CASSQGTNTEAFF. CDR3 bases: TGTGCCAGCAGCCAAGGGACTAACACTGAAGCTTTCTTT.

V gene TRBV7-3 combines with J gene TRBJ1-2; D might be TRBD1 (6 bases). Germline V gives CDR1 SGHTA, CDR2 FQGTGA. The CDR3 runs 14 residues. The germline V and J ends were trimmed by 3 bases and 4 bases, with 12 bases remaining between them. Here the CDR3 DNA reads TGTGCCAGCAGCTTGACAGGTGATGGCTATGGCTACACCTTC. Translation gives CASSLTGDGYGYTF. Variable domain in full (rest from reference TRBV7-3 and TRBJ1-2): GAGVSQTPSNKVTEKGKYVELRCDPISGHTALYWYRQSLGQGPEFLIYFQGTGAADDSGLPNDRFFAVRPEGSVSTLKIQRTERGDSAVYLCASSLTGDGYGYTFGSGTRLTVV.

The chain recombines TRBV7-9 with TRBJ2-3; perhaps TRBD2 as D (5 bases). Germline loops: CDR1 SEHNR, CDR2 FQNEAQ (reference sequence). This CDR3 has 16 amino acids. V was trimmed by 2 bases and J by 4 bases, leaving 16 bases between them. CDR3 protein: CASSLSGPLGADTQYF. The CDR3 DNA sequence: TGTGCCAGCAGCTTATCCGGTCCTTTGGGAGCAGATACGCAGTATTTT.

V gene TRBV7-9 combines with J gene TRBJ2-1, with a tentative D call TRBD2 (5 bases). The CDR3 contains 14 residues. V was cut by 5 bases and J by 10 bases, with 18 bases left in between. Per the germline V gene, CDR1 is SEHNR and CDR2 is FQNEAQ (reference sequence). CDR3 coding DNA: TGTGCCAGCAGCCCATCTAGCCGCTCCACCGAGCAGTTCTTC. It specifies CASSPSSRSTEQFF.

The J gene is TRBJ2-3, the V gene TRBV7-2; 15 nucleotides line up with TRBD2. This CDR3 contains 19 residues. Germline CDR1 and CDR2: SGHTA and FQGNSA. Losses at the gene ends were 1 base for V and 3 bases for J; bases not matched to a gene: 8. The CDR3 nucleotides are TGTGCCAGCAGCTTAGTTCGGGGACTAGCGGGAGGTTGGACAGATACGCAGTATTTT. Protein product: CASSLVRGLAGGWTDTQYF.

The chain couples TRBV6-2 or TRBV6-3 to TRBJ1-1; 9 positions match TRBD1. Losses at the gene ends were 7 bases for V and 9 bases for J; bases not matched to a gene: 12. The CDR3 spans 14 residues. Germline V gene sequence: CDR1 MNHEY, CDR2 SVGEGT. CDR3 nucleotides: TGTGCCAGCACCCCCCCGGGACAGGGAGCCAAAGCTTTCTTT. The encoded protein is CASTPPGQGAKAFF.

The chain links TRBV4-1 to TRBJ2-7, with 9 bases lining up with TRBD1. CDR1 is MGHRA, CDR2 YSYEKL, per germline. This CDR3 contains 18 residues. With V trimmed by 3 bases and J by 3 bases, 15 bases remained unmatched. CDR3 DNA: TGCGCCAGCAGCCACCGAGGGACAGGGATAGAAGCCCACTACGAGCAGTACTTC. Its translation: CASSHRGTGIEAHYEQYF.

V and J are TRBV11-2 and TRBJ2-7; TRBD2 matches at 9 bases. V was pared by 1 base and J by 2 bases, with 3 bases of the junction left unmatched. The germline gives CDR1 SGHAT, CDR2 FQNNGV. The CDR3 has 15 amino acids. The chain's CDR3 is CASSLAVAGAYEQYF. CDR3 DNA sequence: TGTGCCAGCAGCTTAGCCGTAGCGGGGGCCTACGAGCAGTACTTC.

The CDR3 region has the DNA TGTGCCAGCGGAGGCTGCAACTCTGGGGCCAACGTCCTGACTTTC. This translates into CASGGCNSGANVLTF. The gene calls are TRBV21-1 and TRBJ2-6; the table's TRBD2 call for D was not verified on the DNA. TRBV21-1 is reported as a pseudogene. The CDR3 length is 15 residues.

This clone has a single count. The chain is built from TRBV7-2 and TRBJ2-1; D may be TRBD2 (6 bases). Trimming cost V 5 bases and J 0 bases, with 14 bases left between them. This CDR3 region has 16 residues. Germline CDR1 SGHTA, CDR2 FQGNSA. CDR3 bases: TGTGCCAGCAGCCCCCGGGCGGGGCACTCCTACAATGAGCAGTTCTTC. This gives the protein CASSPRAGHSYNEQFF.

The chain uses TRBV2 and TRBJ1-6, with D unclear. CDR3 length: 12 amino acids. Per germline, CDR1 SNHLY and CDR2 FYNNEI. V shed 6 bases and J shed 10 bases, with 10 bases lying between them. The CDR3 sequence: CASSAPRSPLHF. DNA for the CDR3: TGTGCCAGCAGCGCACCCAGGTCACCCCTCCACTTT.

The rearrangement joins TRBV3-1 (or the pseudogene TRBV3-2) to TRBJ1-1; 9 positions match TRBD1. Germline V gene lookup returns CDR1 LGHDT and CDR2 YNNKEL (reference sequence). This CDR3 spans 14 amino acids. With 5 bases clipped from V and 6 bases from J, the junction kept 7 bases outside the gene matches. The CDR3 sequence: CASSSGTGHSEAFF. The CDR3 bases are TGTGCCAGCAGCTCCGGGACAGGGCATTCTGAAGCTTTCTTT.

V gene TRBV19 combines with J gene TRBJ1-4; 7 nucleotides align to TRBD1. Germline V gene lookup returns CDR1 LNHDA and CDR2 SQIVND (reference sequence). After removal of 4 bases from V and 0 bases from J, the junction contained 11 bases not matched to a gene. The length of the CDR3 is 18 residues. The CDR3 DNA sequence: TGTGCCAGTAGTAGGACAGGTTTCGGGCTTGCAACTAATGAAAAACTGTTTTTT. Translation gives CASSRTGFGLATNEKLFF.

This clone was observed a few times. CDR3 sequence: CASSSAGGVTQQYF. The CDR3, as DNA: TGTGCCAGCAGCTCAGCGGGAGGGGTTACGCAGCAGTACTTC. This rearrangement joins TRBV7-9 to TRBJ2-7; 10 bases match TRBD2. The V gene's germline CDR1 is SEHNR and CDR2 FQNEAQ (reference sequence). The CDR3 length is 14 residues. V shed 4 bases and J 8 bases; nucleotides not matched to a gene: 8.

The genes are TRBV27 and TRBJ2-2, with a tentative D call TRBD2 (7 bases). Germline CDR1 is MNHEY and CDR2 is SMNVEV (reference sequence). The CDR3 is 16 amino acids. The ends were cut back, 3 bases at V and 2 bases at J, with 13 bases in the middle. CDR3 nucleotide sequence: TGTGCCAGCAGTTTGTTGGGGGGGCATAACACCGGGGAGCTGTTTTTT. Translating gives CASSLLGGHNTGELFF.

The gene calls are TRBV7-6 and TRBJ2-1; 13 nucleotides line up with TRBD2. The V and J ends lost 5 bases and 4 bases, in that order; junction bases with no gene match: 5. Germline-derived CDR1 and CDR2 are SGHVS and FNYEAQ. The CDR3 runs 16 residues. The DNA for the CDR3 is TGTGCCAGCAGCCCTACTAGCGGGAGGGGGTACAATGAGCAGTTCTTC. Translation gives CASSPTSGRGYNEQFF. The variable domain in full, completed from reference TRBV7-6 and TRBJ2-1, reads GAGVSQSPRYKVTKRGQDVALRCDPISGHVSLYWYRQALGQGPEFLTYFNYEAQQDKSGLPNDRFSAERPEGSISTLTIQRTEQRDSAMYRCASSPTSGRGYNEQFFGPGTRLTVL.

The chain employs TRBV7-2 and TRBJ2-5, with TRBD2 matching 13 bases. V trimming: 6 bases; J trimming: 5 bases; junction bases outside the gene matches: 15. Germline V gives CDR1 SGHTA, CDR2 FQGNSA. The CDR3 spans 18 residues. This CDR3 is CASSSPPGTSGIVETQYF. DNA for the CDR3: TGTGCCAGCAGTTCACCCCCGGGGACTAGCGGGATCGTGGAGACCCAGTACTTC.

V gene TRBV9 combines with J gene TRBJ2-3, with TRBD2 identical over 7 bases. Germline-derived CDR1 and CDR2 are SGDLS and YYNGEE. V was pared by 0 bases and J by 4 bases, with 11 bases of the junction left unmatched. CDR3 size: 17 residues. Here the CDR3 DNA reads TGTGCCAGCAGCGTAGAACTCGACGGCGGGAGCTCAGATACGCAGTATTTT. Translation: CASSVELDGGSSDTQYF.

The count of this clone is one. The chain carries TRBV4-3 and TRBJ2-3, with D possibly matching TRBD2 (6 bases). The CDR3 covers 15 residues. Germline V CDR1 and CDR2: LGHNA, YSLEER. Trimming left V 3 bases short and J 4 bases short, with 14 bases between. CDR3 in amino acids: CASSQRGTEADTQYF. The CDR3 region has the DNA TGCGCCAGCAGCCAGCGCGGGACGGAAGCAGATACGCAGTATTTT.